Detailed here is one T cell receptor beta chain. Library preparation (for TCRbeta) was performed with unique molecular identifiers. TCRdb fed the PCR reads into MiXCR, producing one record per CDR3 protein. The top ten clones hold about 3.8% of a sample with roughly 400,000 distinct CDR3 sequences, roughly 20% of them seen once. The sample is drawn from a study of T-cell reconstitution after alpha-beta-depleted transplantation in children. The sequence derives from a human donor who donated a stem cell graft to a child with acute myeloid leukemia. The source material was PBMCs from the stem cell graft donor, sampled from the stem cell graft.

The CDR3 loop is CASSAGGSSYEQYF. The CDR3 bases are TGTGCCAGCAGTGCAGGCGGGAGCTCCTACGAGCAGTACTTC. The chain carries TRBV9 and TRBJ2-7, with 7 bases lining up with TRBD2. This CDR3 is built from 14 residues. The germline V gene has CDR1 SGDLS and CDR2 YYNGEE. After removal of 5 bases from V and 0 bases from J, the junction contained 5 bases not matched to a gene.